The 10 T cell receptor beta chains below all came from one sample that was sequenced in a study of a mutant IDH1 vaccine in newly diagnosed glioma. Noted time point: week 23, last vaccination. Each dose delivered 300 ug of mutant IDH1 20-mer peptide subcutaneously with imiquimod. Sequencing was performed with immunoSEQ multiplex PCR; in TCRdb, only in-frame clones are kept and a portion is missing. The sample carries about 65,000 clones, more than 75% recorded once. These receptors have no known antigen. The source was PBMCs, collected from a glioma patient whose treatment included an IDH1 peptide vaccine. These receptors came from a man under 40 with glioma.

V is TRBV2 and J is TRBJ1-5; TRBD1 is a possible D gene (6 bases). With 7 bases removed from V and 0 bases from J, the gap between germline ends came to 13 bases. CDR1 and CDR2 from the germline V gene are SNHLY and FYNNEI. The CDR3 runs to 15 residues. The CDR3 nucleotides are TGTGCCAGCATTCGGCAGACAGGTAGCAATCAGCCCCAGCATTTT. Encoded protein: CASIRQTGSNQPQHF.

J is TRBJ2-1 and V is TRBV7-2; 7 bases are shared with TRBD1. Germline V lookup: CDR1 SGHTA, CDR2 FQGNSA. The V segment lost 4 bases and the J segment 11 bases; nucleotides outside the gene matches: 14. The CDR3 sequence is 15 residues long. Written as DNA, the CDR3 is TGTGCCAGCAGCTCACCGACAGGGACAATGATTAAGCAGTTCTTC. It specifies CASSSPTGTMIKQFF.

The rearrangement links TRBV6-6 to TRBJ2-5; D is possibly TRBD1 (5 bases). The V end was cut by 5 bases, the J end by 3 bases, with 7 bases between. There are 12 residues in the CDR3. Germline lookup yields CDR1 MNHNY and CDR2 SVGAGI (reference sequence). The CDR3 nucleotides are TGTGCCAGCAGTGGGGCTGAAGAGACCCAGTACTTC. Encoded protein: CASSGAEETQYF.

The genes are TRBV4-1 and TRBJ1-2; D ambiguous. Germline V gene data show CDR1 as MGHRA and CDR2 as YSYEKL. V lost 0 bases and J lost 8, with 16 bases in between. This CDR3 has 15 amino acids. CDR3 sequence (DNA): TGCGCCAGCAGCCAAGAGGCTCCACCCGTCGGCGGCTACACCTTC. This sequence encodes CASSQEAPPVGGYTF.

V usage is TRBV27 and J usage is TRBJ1-6, with a weak D call TRBD1 (6 bases). Germline V gene data show CDR1 as MNHEY and CDR2 as SMNVEV (reference sequence). This CDR3 contains 15 residues. The V gene lost 4 bases and the J gene lost 6 bases, with 13 bases spanning the gap. DNA of the CDR3: TGTGCCAGCAGTTCTTTGGGGGCGGGTAATTCACCCCTCCACTTT. Its translation is CASSSLGAGNSPLHF.

V usage is TRBV6-5 and J usage is TRBJ2-5; D possibly matches TRBD1 or TRBD2 (6 bases each). There are 15 residues in the CDR3. V lost 2 bases to trimming and J lost 5 bases, with 15 bases between them. The germline CDR1 and CDR2 sequences are MNHEY and SVGAGI. The CDR3 nucleotides are TGTGCCAGCAGTTACACGTGGGGGGCTGGGGAGACCCAGTACTTC. Translation gives CASSYTWGAGETQYF.

V and J are TRBV7-2 and TRBJ1-2, with TRBD1 matching over 9 bases. CDR1 and CDR2 from the germline V gene are SGHTA and FQGNSA. This CDR3 spans 16 amino acids. V shed 5 bases, J shed 1 base, and the junction held 8 bases outside the gene matches. The CDR3 DNA sequence: TGTGCCAGCAGCGGGCGGGACAGGGCGATTAACTATGGCTACACCTTC. The encoded protein is CASSGRDRAINYGYTF. The full variable domain, rest sourced from reference TRBV7-2 and TRBJ1-2, is GAGVSQSPSNKVTEKGKDVELRCDPISGHTALYWYRQSLGQGLEFLIYFQGNSAPDKSGLPSDRFSAERTGGSVSTLTIQRTQQEDSAVYLCASSGRDRAINYGYTFGSGTRLTVV.

J is TRBJ2-1 and V is TRBV18; D is undetermined. This CDR3 region has 16 residues. Germline V gene data show CDR1 as KGHSH and CDR2 as LQKENI. The V end lost 3 bases, the J end lost 0 bases, and 12 bases lay between the germline ends. CDR3 loop: CASSPLGMSSYNEQFF. The CDR3 DNA reads TGTGCCAGCTCACCTTTGGGGATGAGCTCCTACAATGAGCAGTTCTTC. Based on the CDR3 plus reference TRBV18 and TRBJ2-1, the full variable domain is NAGVMQNPRHLVRRRGQEARLRCSPMKGHSHVYWYRQLPEEGLKFMVYLQKENIIDESGMPKERFSAEFPKEGPSILRIQQVVRGDSAAYFCASSPLGMSSYNEQFFGPGTRLTVL.

This chain joins TRBV7-9 and TRBJ2-7; 13 positions agree with TRBD2. Unmatched junction bases numbered 8, after V lost 5 bases and J lost 7 bases. The CDR3 is 15 residues long. CDR1 is SEHNR, CDR2 FQNEAQ, per germline (reference sequence). CDR3 sequence reads: CASSPGLAGAWEQYF. CDR3 bases: TGTGCCAGCAGCCCCGGACTAGCGGGGGCGTGGGAGCAGTACTTC.

The chain has TRBV16 and TRBJ1-2, with 10 bases fitting TRBD1. V lost 4 bases and J lost 2; bases outside the gene matches: 16. Per the germline V gene, CDR1 is KGHSY and CDR2 is FQNENV. This CDR3 is 19 amino acids long. CDR3 DNA sequence: TGTGCCAGCAGCCCGAGGGTCGGGACAGGGGACCCAACGAACTATGGCTACACCTTC. Encoded protein: CASSPRVGTGDPTNYGYTF.